These T cell receptor beta chains were read from a single sample in a study of prognosis after radiotherapy for stage I lung cancer. TCRdb re-called the multiplex PCR reads through MiXCR, storing one row per CDR3 protein. The data hold about 35,000 distinct CDR3 sequences, with around 30% observed a single time. The sample in question was PBMCs, obtained before or after stereotactic body radiation therapy (not recorded which). The source is a donor of 50 years or more with non-small cell lung cancer. The CDR3 runs from the conserved cysteine through the conserved F or W. D genes are given only for firm matches. Only some rows state a clone size, as once, few, many or a class for expanded clones.

j_call,v_call,clone_size,d_call,cdr3_nt,cdr3_aa
TRBJ2-7,TRBV6-1,many,TRBD1,TGTGCCAGCAAACAGGGGCCCGAGCAGTACTTC,CASKQGPEQYF
TRBJ2-2,TRBV25-1,many,-,TGTGCCAGCAGGCCCAGGGCTAACACCGGGGAGCTGTTTTTT,CASRPRANTGELFF
TRBJ1-1,TRBV12-3/TRBV12-4,many,TRBD1,TGTGCCAGCAGGCAACGACAGGGGATGAACACTGAAGCTTTCTTT,CASRQRQGMNTEAFF
TRBJ2-3,TRBV9,-,TRBD1,TGTGCCAGCAGCGTCCCCCCCCCCGGGGACAGGGAGACCGATGCGCAGTATTTT,CASSVPPPGDRETDAQYF
TRBJ1-2,TRBV28,-,-,TGTGCCAGCAGACCCCTCAGAGGGATTGATCGTGGCTACACCTTC,CASRPLRGIDRGYTF
TRBJ1-4,TRBV9,-,TRBD1,TGTGCCAGCGGCTCCCGGGCGGGGACAGGGGTCGAAAAACTGTTTTTT,CASGSRAGTGVEKLFF
TRBJ2-7,TRBV25-1,many,TRBD1,TGTGCCAGCAGTTCCCGACAGGGTTTGACAGGAGAGCAGTACTTC,CASSSRQGLTGEQYF
TRBJ2-5,TRBV18,many,-,TGTGCCAGCTCACCACCAGGGGGAGAGACCCAGTACTTC,CASSPPGGETQYF
TRBJ2-7,TRBV3-1,-,TRBD1,TGTGCCAGCAGCCAAACGGGACAGGGGCAGTTCGAGCAGTACTTC,CASSQTGQGQFEQYF
TRBJ1-1,TRBV20-1,many,-,TGCAGTGCTAAACTCTGGGGAAACACTGAAGCTTTCTTT,CSAKLWGNTEAFF
TRBJ2-1,TRBV6-1,medium-sized,-,TGTGCCAGCAGAGATCGGGTCGGTGAGCAGTTCTTC,CASRDRVGEQFF
TRBJ1-4,TRBV6-5,few,-,TGTGCCAGCAGTTACCACCATGCCTCAACTAATGAAAAACTGTTTTTT,CASSYHHASTNEKLFF
TRBJ1-4,TRBV27,many,TRBD1,TGTGCCAGCAGTTTTGGAGGGGGCGGGGGTGAAAAACTGTTTTTT,CASSFGGGGGEKLFF
TRBJ1-1,TRBV18,many,-,TGTGCCAGCTCACGGACTCTAAACACTGAAGCTTTCTTT,CASSRTLNTEAFF
TRBJ1-5,TRBV7-8,many,-,TGTGCCAGCAGCTTAGTGAGCTCTTATAGCAATCAGCCCCAGCATTTT,CASSLVSSYSNQPQHF
TRBJ1-2,TRBV29-1,-,-,TGCAGCGTTGAATGTGCCAAAACCGGGGATGGCCACACCTTC,CSVECAKTGDGHTF
TRBJ1-2,TRBV6-5,-,-,TGTGCCAGCAGTCACTACTTCCGACAGGACTATGGCTACACCTTC,CASSHYFRQDYGYTF
TRBJ2-1,TRBV18,many,TRBD1,TGTGCCAGCTCACCGGGACAGGGGGCGTACACTGAGCAGTTCTTC,CASSPGQGAYTEQFF
TRBJ2-4,TRBV6-2/TRBV6-3,many,-,TGTGCCAGCAGTGAATTGGGGGCGCGAACCAAAAACATTCAGTACTTC,CASSELGARTKNIQYF
TRBJ2-7,TRBV19,-,TRBD1,TGTGCCAGTAGTTCCCAGCAGGGGGCGAGGGAGCAGTACTTC,CASSSQQGAREQYF
TRBJ1-2,TRBV9,-,-,TGTGCCAGCAGTGCCCCCTCAAGGCCCTATGGCTACACCTTC,CASSAPSRPYGYTF
TRBJ2-6,TRBV6-1,many,TRBD1,TGTGCCAGCAGCCGGAAAGGACAGGGGGCTCTCTCTGGGGCCAACGTCCTGACTTTC,CASSRKGQGALSGANVLTF
TRBJ2-5,TRBV5-6,-,-,TGTGCCAGCAGCCTTAGCCTAGACGGCCAAGAGACCCAGTACTTC,CASSLSLDGQETQYF
TRBJ1-5,TRBV19,many,TRBD1,TGTGCCAGTAGTACCCCGGGACAGGCGAGCAATCAGCCCCAGCATTTT,CASSTPGQASNQPQHF
TRBJ2-1,TRBV7-6,many,TRBD1,TGTGCCAGCAGCTCCCGACCGGCCGGGACAGGGAACGATGAGCAGTTCTTC,CASSSRPAGTGNDEQFF
TRBJ1-6,TRBV14,many,-,TGTGCCAGCAGCCAACCGGGGGCCTCACCCCTCCACTTT,CASSQPGASPLHF
TRBJ2-1,TRBV12-3/TRBV12-4,many,TRBD2,TGTGCCAGCAGTTTATTTGGGGGGACTAGGAATGAGCAGTTCTTC,CASSLFGGTRNEQFF
TRBJ1-4,TRBV9,many,-,TGTGCCAGCAGCGTGGGTGACGGTAGGGGGGAAAAACTGTTTTTT,CASSVGDGRGEKLFF
TRBJ1-4,TRBV5-6,many,-,TGTGCCAGCAGCTATTACAGGGATGAAAAACTGTTTTTT,CASSYYRDEKLFF
TRBJ2-5,TRBV5-4,many,TRBD2,TGTGCCAGCAGCTTGAAGGAGGGGACTAGTTCTAAGACCCAGTACTTC,CASSLKEGTSSKTQYF
TRBJ1-2,TRBV7-9,many,-,TGTGCCAGCAGCCCCCAGCGGGGGCTGGGTGGCTACACCTTC,CASSPQRGLGGYTF
TRBJ1-1,TRBV29-1,many,-,TGCAGCGTTACGAGAAATGGGAACACTGAAGCTTTCTTT,CSVTRNGNTEAFF
TRBJ2-7,TRBV6-5,medium-sized,TRBD1,TGTGCCAGCAGTTCCACAGGGGATCTTGCCGTCGAGCAGTACTTC,CASSSTGDLAVEQYF
TRBJ2-3,TRBV7-2,-,-,TGTGCCAGCAGCTTGAGAGCACCCTCCCCCGGGACACGTTATAATACGCAGTATTTT,CASSLRAPSPGTRYNTQYF
TRBJ1-1,TRBV2,many,-,TGTGCCAGCAGTTCGGACTTTAACACTGAAGCTTTCTTT,CASSSDFNTEAFF
TRBJ2-2,TRBV29-1,many,-,TGCAGCGTGAGACAGGCCGAGAGAAGCACCGGGGAGCTGTTTTTT,CSVRQAERSTGELFF
TRBJ1-2,TRBV5-4,many,TRBD1,TGTGCCAGCAGCTACGGACAGGGCTATGGCTACACCTTC,CASSYGQGYGYTF
TRBJ1-2,TRBV6-1,-,TRBD1,TGTGCCAGCAGCCCCGGGACAGGGAAGGGCTATGGCTACACCTTC,CASSPGTGKGYGYTF
TRBJ1-2,TRBV12-3/TRBV12-4,many,-,TGTGCCAGCAGTTTGTCAGCGGGTGGGAACTATGGCTACACCTTC,CASSLSAGGNYGYTF
TRBJ2-7,TRBV7-9,many,-,TGTGCCAGCAGCTTAAGTGGTAACCTTCCTTCCTACGAGCAGTACTTC,CASSLSGNLPSYEQYF
TRBJ1-5,TRBV12-5,many,-,TGTGCTAGTGGCCAGGGGAGCAATCAGCCCCAGCATTTT,CASGQGSNQPQHF
TRBJ1-1,TRBV19,few,-,TGTGCCACTCCCGGGGGGGCTACGTGGACAGTGCGTGAGGAAGCTTTCTTT,CATPGGATWTVREEAFF
TRBJ2-2,TRBV30,many,TRBD2,TGTGCCTGGAAGGGAAGGGGAGGGGAAAAAGGGGAGCTGTTTTTT,CAWKGRGGEKGELFF
TRBJ2-7,TRBV15,many,-,TGTGCCACCAGCCCCCAGGGGTCCCGGGACGAGCAGTACTTC,CATSPQGSRDEQYF
TRBJ1-4,TRBV9,few,-,TGTGCCAGCAGCGTAGGGCACTCCAACGGGGAAAAACTGTTTTTT,CASSVGHSNGEKLFF
TRBJ1-1,TRBV28,many,-,TGTGCCAGCAGTTTTTCGAGCACTGAAGCTTTCTTT,CASSFSSTEAFF
TRBJ1-1,TRBV5-1,once,-,TGCGCCAGCAGCTTGGAACGACTGTCGAACACTGAAGCTTTCTTT,CASSLERLSNTEAFF
TRBJ2-5,TRBV5-1,many,TRBD1,TGCGCCAGCAGCCGCGGACAGGGGTACCAAGAGACCCAGTACTTC,CASSRGQGYQETQYF
TRBJ1-5,TRBV19,many,TRBD1,TGTGCCAGTACCCCGACCGGGACAGGGCTTCAGCCCCAGCATTTT,CASTPTGTGLQPQHF
TRBJ2-2,TRBV4-1,many,-,TGCGCCAGCAGCGGGGACCCCAACACCGGGGAGCTGTTTTTT,CASSGDPNTGELFF
TRBJ1-4,TRBV9,many,TRBD1,TGTGCCAGCAGCGTAGGGTCAGGGGGACAGGGGGATGAAAAACTGTTTTTT,CASSVGSGGQGDEKLFF
TRBJ2-1,TRBV29-1,many,-,TGCAGCGTTGAAGATTCCTTCGGAAATGAGCAGTTCTTC,CSVEDSFGNEQFF
TRBJ1-2,TRBV6-4,many,-,TGTGCCAGCTCTCTGACGGAGAGGAACTATGGCTACACCTTC,CASSLTERNYGYTF
TRBJ1-2,TRBV5-8,many,-,TGTGCCAGCAGCTTGGGGGCAGCTTCTAACTATGGCTACACCTTC,CASSLGAASNYGYTF
TRBJ1-2,TRBV7-2,-,TRBD1,TGTGCCAGCAGCAAGATATCCGGGACAGTCGATTATGGCTACACCTTC,CASSKISGTVDYGYTF